The rows below give T cell receptor beta chains drawn from one sample of a study of T cell responses to AZD1222 COVID-19 vaccine. Clones were read by immunoSEQ multiplex PCR, and TCRdb kept only the in-frame ones, dropping some. The repertoire holds around 140,000 clones, 85% to 95% seen once, with roughly 12% in the top ten. Source: peripheral blood, taken after recovery from COVID-19. The receptors here all came from an adult who had recovered from COVID-19. The CDR3 runs from the conserved cysteine through the conserved F or W. D genes are given only for firm matches. Rows give clone size only sometimes, using once, few, many, or a class for an expanded clone.

cdr3_nt cdr3_aa j_call d_call clone_size v_call
TGTGCCAGCAGCCCTCCCGGGACCGCCTACAATGAGCAGTTCTTC CASSPPGTAYNEQFF TRBJ2-1 NA NA TRBV9
TGCGCCAGCAGCCCCGGAGAGATGGTTGATGAGCAGTTCTTC CASSPGEMVDEQFF TRBJ2-1 NA NA TRBV5-1
TGTGCCAGCAGCCCTCAGACAGGCCTCCATGGCTACACCTTC CASSPQTGLHGYTF TRBJ1-2 NA once TRBV7-8
TGTGCCAGTAGTATAGGTCCGGGTAACACTGAAGCTTTCTTT CASSIGPGNTEAFF TRBJ1-1 NA NA TRBV19
TGTGCCAGCAGCCAAGATCGGAGGGGGATGGGGAATCAGCCCCAGCATTTT CASSQDRRGMGNQPQHF TRBJ1-5 NA NA TRBV3-1/TRBV3-2
TGTGCCAGCAGTCCGCTAGACAGATACGAGCAGTACTTC CASSPLDRYEQYF TRBJ2-7 NA NA TRBV6-2/TRBV6-3
TGTGCCAGCAGTTTGCCTCCCGGAAGCGGACTACAAGAGACCCAGTACTTC CASSLPPGSGLQETQYF TRBJ2-5 NA NA TRBV6-2/TRBV6-3
TGTGCCAGCTCACCAAGTTCACAGCAAAATGAAAAACTGTTTTTT CASSPSSQQNEKLFF TRBJ1-4 NA NA TRBV18
TGTGCCAGCAGCCAAGGGCAGGCTGTTAACTATGGCTACACCTTC CASSQGQAVNYGYTF TRBJ1-2 NA NA TRBV3-1/TRBV3-2
TGTGCCAGCAGCTTAACTAGCAACGAGCAGTACTTC CASSLTSNEQYF TRBJ2-7 NA NA TRBV7-9
TGTGCCAGCAGCCGTGGAACGGATAATTCACCCCTCCACTTT CASSRGTDNSPLHF TRBJ1-6 NA once TRBV27
TGCGCCAGCAGCTTGAGTCGATCTGGGAGCTCCTACGAGCAGTACTTC CASSLSRSGSSYEQYF TRBJ2-7 NA NA TRBV5-1
TGCGCCAGCAGCTTGGGAATTTCGGGACACAGTTACGAGCAGTACTTC CASSLGISGHSYEQYF TRBJ2-7 NA few TRBV5-1
TGTGCCAGCCGCACTCTCGGCAGGGCTGAAAAACTGTTTTTT CASRTLGRAEKLFF TRBJ1-4 NA NA TRBV6-5
TGTGCCAGCAGTTTAGGAGGTCGGGTGGGAGAGACCCAGTACTTC CASSLGGRVGETQYF TRBJ2-5 NA NA TRBV27
TGTGCCAGCAGCGCGACTCGGAGCTCCTACAATGAGCAGTTCTTC CASSATRSSYNEQFF TRBJ2-1 NA NA TRBV4-2
TGTGCCAGCAGTTCGCCGACTAGCGGGAAAAGCAATGAGCAGTTCTTC CASSSPTSGKSNEQFF TRBJ2-1 TRBD2 NA TRBV28
TGTGCCAGCAGTGCTGGATCCGGAGTGTCTGAAGCTTTCTTT CASSAGSGVSEAFF TRBJ1-1 NA NA TRBV2
TGTGCCAGCAGTTTTTCAGCAGGGCCTGACGGGGAGCTGTTTTTT CASSFSAGPDGELFF TRBJ2-2 NA NA TRBV28
TGTGCCAGCAGTACCCGGACTGTTTACCCATACAATGAGCAGTTCTTC CASSTRTVYPYNEQFF TRBJ2-1 NA NA TRBV27
TGTGCCAGCAGCTTCCGACTAGCGGCTGAAGAGACCCAGTACTTC CASSFRLAAEETQYF TRBJ2-5 TRBD2 NA TRBV7-9
TGCGCCAGCAGCTTGGACGGGACAGGGACCTACGAGCAGTACTTC CASSLDGTGTYEQYF TRBJ2-7 TRBD1 NA TRBV5-1
TGTGCCAGCAGCGGCAATCAGCCCCAGCATTTT CASSGNQPQHF TRBJ1-5 NA NA TRBV28
TGTGCCAGCAGCTCCAGCGGGCTAGCGGGGGCGCTGGGGCAGTACTTC CASSSSGLAGALGQYF TRBJ2-7 TRBD2 NA TRBV7-9
TGCAGCGTTGACCCAGGGACCGGGGAGCTGTTTTTT CSVDPGTGELFF TRBJ2-2 NA NA TRBV29-1
TGTGCCAGCAGTGAAGATATGTCGGGAAATTCACCCCTCCACTTT CASSEDMSGNSPLHF TRBJ1-6 NA few TRBV6-1
TGTGCCAGCATCAACCCCGGGACAGGGGTTTGGCAGCCCCAGCATTTT CASINPGTGVWQPQHF TRBJ1-5 TRBD1 once TRBV7-6
TGCGCCAGCAGCTTGGGGCGGGGGATCTACAATGAGCAGTTCTTC CASSLGRGIYNEQFF TRBJ2-1 TRBD2 NA TRBV5-1
TGTGCCAGCAGTATACGACTAGCAAGCTCCTACAATGAGCAGTTCTTC CASSIRLASSYNEQFF TRBJ2-1 TRBD2 NA TRBV27
TGTGCCTGGGGACAGCGATTTAATGAAAAACTGTTTTTT CAWGQRFNEKLFF TRBJ1-4 NA NA TRBV30
TGTGCCAGCAGTTTCTTCGGGGTAGCGGGCCTCTACGAGCAGTACTTC CASSFFGVAGLYEQYF TRBJ2-7 TRBD2 once TRBV27
TGTGCCAGCAGTGAAGGGGTGGAGGGCTACGAGCAGTACTTC CASSEGVEGYEQYF TRBJ2-7 NA few TRBV6-1
TGTGCCAGCAGCGTAGATACTTCTCCAAGCTCCTACAATGAGCAGTTCTTC CASSVDTSPSSYNEQFF TRBJ2-1 NA NA TRBV9
TGCGCCAGCAGCCCGGTCCCTACCGGGGGGGGCACCGGGGAGCTGTTTTTT CASSPVPTGGGTGELFF TRBJ2-2 TRBD2 NA TRBV5-1
TGTGCCAGCAGTGCGGGACAGCTCTCCCAGTTCACGCAGTATTTT CASSAGQLSQFTQYF TRBJ2-3 TRBD1 NA TRBV2
TGTGCCAGCAGCTTAGGAGTGGTACCCGCTAACTATGGCTACACCTTC CASSLGVVPANYGYTF TRBJ1-2 NA NA TRBV5-5
TGTGCCAGCACGCTTTCGGGTTATAGCAATCAGCCCCAGCATTTT CASTLSGYSNQPQHF TRBJ1-5 NA NA TRBV28
TGTGCCAGCAGCAAAGCTAGCGGGAGGACGGAGACCCAGTACTTC CASSKASGRTETQYF TRBJ2-5 TRBD2 NA TRBV7-2
TGCGCCAGCAGCTTGGAGCTAGCTGCGGCGGGAGAGCAGTTCTTC CASSLELAAAGEQFF TRBJ2-1 NA NA TRBV5-1
TGTGCCAGCAGTGGCGGGGGGTGGTACAATTCACCCCTCCACTTT CASSGGGWYNSPLHF TRBJ1-6 NA NA TRBV27
TGTGCCAGCAGCTTGCAGGGGGCCGGGCAGCCCCAGCATTTT CASSLQGAGQPQHF TRBJ1-5 TRBD1 NA TRBV7-9
TGTGCCAGCATCGACCCGAGGGAAGAAGGGGAAAAACTGTTTTTT CASIDPREEGEKLFF TRBJ1-4 NA NA TRBV28
TGCGCCAGCAGCCAGACCGTGACAGATACGCAGTATTTT CASSQTVTDTQYF TRBJ2-3 NA NA TRBV5-1
TGTGCCAGCAGCCGCCGGGCCGGGGGAGAGACCCAGTACTTC CASSRRAGGETQYF TRBJ2-5 NA NA TRBV7-8
TGTGCCAGCTCACCGCTGGAGGGACCTAACTATGGCTACACCTTC CASSPLEGPNYGYTF TRBJ1-2 NA NA TRBV18
TGCGCCAGCAGCTTGGGGACTAGCGGGGGCGAGCAGTACTTC CASSLGTSGGEQYF TRBJ2-7 TRBD2 NA TRBV5-1
TGTGCCAGTAGTAAGGGGAGCACCGGGGAGCTGTTTTTT CASSKGSTGELFF TRBJ2-2 NA NA TRBV19
TGTGCCTGGAGTGTAACAGGGGTCCACGAGCAGTACTTC CAWSVTGVHEQYF TRBJ2-7 TRBD1 NA TRBV30
TGTGCCAGCAGCGTAATGAGCTCTGGAAACACCATATATTTT CASSVMSSGNTIYF TRBJ1-3 NA NA TRBV9
TGCGCCAGCAGTGCGGACAGGGCGGCTGAAGCTTTCTTT CASSADRAAEAFF TRBJ1-1 TRBD1 NA TRBV10-2
TGTGCCAGCAGGGGATCCCGGGACAGACCCTACGAGCAGTACTTC CASRGSRDRPYEQYF TRBJ2-7 TRBD1 NA TRBV27
TGTGCCAGCAGTGAAGCGCGGACTAGCGGCAATGAGCAGTTCTTC CASSEARTSGNEQFF TRBJ2-1 TRBD2 NA TRBV2
TGTGCCTGTGGGGGAGGTCAGCCCCAGCATTTT CACGGGQPQHF TRBJ1-5 NA NA TRBV30
TGCGCCAGCAGCCAAGAAGGTAGCGGGAGCTCCTACGAGCAGTACTTC CASSQEGSGSSYEQYF TRBJ2-7 TRBD2 once TRBV4-1
TGTGCCAGCAGCTTACAGCTAGCTCCGCGCAATGAGCAGTTCTTC CASSLQLAPRNEQFF TRBJ2-1 NA NA TRBV7-9
TGTGCCAGCAGCCAAGTGCCTAGCGGGACAGCGAACACCGGGGAGCTGTTTTTT CASSQVPSGTANTGELFF TRBJ2-2 TRBD2 NA TRBV3-1/TRBV3-2
TGTGCCATCAGTGAGAGGGCAAGCACAGATACGCAGTATTTT CAISERASTDTQYF TRBJ2-3 NA once TRBV10-3
TGTGCCAGCAGCTGGACGACAGTAGCAGGTGGCTACACCTTC CASSWTTVAGGYTF TRBJ1-2 NA NA TRBV7-8
TGTGCCATCAGCCACGAGAGGGGGCTTGGAAACACCATATATTTT CAISHERGLGNTIYF TRBJ1-3 TRBD1 NA TRBV10-3
TGTGCCAGCAGTTATGACCTAGCAGAAAACACCGGGGAGCTGTTTTTT CASSYDLAENTGELFF TRBJ2-2 NA NA TRBV6-5